Each of the 22 T cell receptor beta chains below was sequenced from the same sample in a study of cytomegalovirus exposure and HLA in healthy donors (dated by TCRdb to 2015 to 2018). The library was built by means of the immunoSEQ multiplex PCR assay. The multiplex PCR relied on a mix of 60 forward primers for TCR Vbeta segments and 13 reverse primers for TCR Jbeta segments. TCRdb obtained this table from immuneACCESS and retained in-frame rearrangements with V and J assigned. These tables miss some clones; where compared with another copy, unresolved V genes account for less than half of the shortfall, and the remainder is unexplained. This sample comprises about 42,000 clones, roughly 47% of them detected only once. The ten largest clones represent over 10% of the sample. Material for sequencing was PBMCs. Every receptor here comes from a human donor in good health.

The CDR3 sequence: CAISDPSLGYNEQFF. In DNA, the CDR3 is TGTGCCATCAGTGATCCTAGCTTGGGCTACAATGAGCAGTTCTTC. The genes are TRBV10-3 and TRBJ2-1; tentatively, D is TRBD2 (5 bases). Trimming took off 3 bases at V and 3 bases at J, with 12 bases between the two ends. Looked up from germline, CDR1 is ENHRY and CDR2 is SYGVKD. CDR3 length: 15 amino acids.

This sequence joins TRBV30 and TRBJ1-2; 9 nucleotides align to TRBD1. CDR1 GTSNPN and CDR2 SVGIG come from the germline V gene (reference sequence). CDR3 length: 13 amino acids. Trimming took 3 bases from V and 7 from J; bases not matched to a gene: 6. CDR3: CAWRGQGFSGYTF. Written as DNA, the CDR3 is TGTGCCTGGAGGGGACAGGGATTTAGTGGCTACACCTTC.

This clone was counted once. The rearrangement joins TRBV5-1 to TRBJ1-5, with D possibly TRBD1 on 6 matching bases. The CDR3 totals 16 residues. V was shortened by 0 bases and J by 0 bases, with 10 bases between the two germline ends. Germline CDR1 is SGHRS and CDR2 is YFSETQ. This CDR3 is CASSLEGGYSNQPQHF. For the CDR3, the DNA is TGCGCCAGCAGCTTGGAAGGGGGTTATAGCAATCAGCCCCAGCATTTT.

This sequence joins TRBV7-2 and TRBJ1-6, with TRBD1 as a possible D gene (6 bases). V was cut by 2 bases and J by 4 bases, with 12 bases left in between. This CDR3 spans 16 amino acids. CDR1 is SGHTA, CDR2 FQGNSA, per germline. The CDR3 is CASSLSTGAYNSPLHF. CDR3 DNA: TGTGCCAGCAGCTTATCGACAGGAGCTTATAATTCACCCCTCCACTTT.

V is TRBV11-3 and J is TRBJ2-2; weak D call: TRBD2 (6 bases). CDR1 and CDR2 from the germline V gene are SGHNT and YENEEA. The CDR3 runs to 15 residues. With 5 bases removed from V and 5 bases from J, the gap between germline ends came to 15 bases. The CDR3 loop is CASSLEGRRTGELFF. The CDR3 DNA reads TGTGCCAGCAGCCTCGAGGGGAGGAGGACCGGGGAGCTGTTTTTT.

The chain combines TRBV19 with TRBJ1-2; D possibly corresponds to TRBD1 (5 bases). Germline assignment: CDR1 LNHDA and CDR2 SQIVND (reference sequence). The length of the CDR3 is 14 residues. Trimming took off 4 bases at V and 5 bases at J, with 14 bases between the two ends. The CDR3 sequence is CASSTPDKIYGYTF. CDR3 sequence (DNA): TGTGCCAGTAGTACCCCGGACAAGATTTATGGCTACACCTTC.

A note on this clone: Without the conserved terminal phenylalanine or tryptophan, this CDR3 likely stems from a read error. It is unclear where the CDR3 begins or ends on the DNA, so no DNA is shown, and the CDR3 is as TCRdb lists it. The gene calls are TRBV9 and TRBJ2-6; the table's D gene call, TRBD1, was not cross checked with the DNA. The CDR3 sequence runs 10 residues, both termini included. Germline V CDR1 and CDR2: SGDLS, YYNGEE. CDR3 amino acids: CASSEGPAVL.

The chain uses TRBV6-6 and TRBJ2-3, with 8 bases matching TRBD2. The CDR3 has 15 residues. V gave up 6 bases and J gave up 4 bases; unmatched junction bases: 9. Germline V gene sequence: CDR1 MNHNY, CDR2 SVGAGI (reference sequence). The CDR3, as DNA: TGTGCCAGCAGACCCCGCGGGGGGCGCTCAGATACGCAGTATTTT. It specifies CASRPRGGRSDTQYF.

The J gene is TRBJ2-5, the V gene TRBV27, with 7 bases fitting TRBD2. The germline V gene has CDR1 MNHEY and CDR2 SMNVEV (reference sequence). V dropped 6 bases and J dropped 1; count of bases not matched to a gene: 8. This CDR3 has 15 residues. The CDR3 reads CASRGAGTTQETQYF. For the CDR3, the DNA is TGTGCCAGCAGGGGAGCGGGGACTACCCAAGAGACCCAGTACTTC.

The V and J genes are TRBV7-6 and TRBJ1-2; 12 bases match TRBD1. CDR1 is SGHVS, CDR2 FNYEAQ, per germline. The CDR3 is made up of 16 amino acids. Losses at the gene ends were 0 bases for V and 8 bases for J; bases not matched to a gene: 7. DNA of the CDR3: TGTGCCAGCAGCTTAGCCCCGGGACAGGGGGCGTGGGGCTACACCTTC. Its translation: CASSLAPGQGAWGYTF.

The table lists this clone with a count of one. This chain connects TRBV7-2 to TRBJ2-7, with a tentative D call TRBD2 (6 bases). This CDR3 contains 16 residues. Trimming shortened V by 5 bases and J by 4 bases, and 21 bases separated the two germline ends. The V gene's germline CDR1 is SGHTA and CDR2 FQGNSA. CDR3 protein: CASSPASSGSMYEQYF. The DNA for the CDR3 is TGTGCCAGCAGCCCCGCTTCGTCCGGGAGTATGTACGAGCAGTACTTC.

The chain joins TRBV28 to TRBJ1-6; weak D call: TRBD1 (6 bases). Germline V lookup: CDR1 MDHEN, CDR2 SYDVKM. Trimming cost V 6 bases and J 7 bases, with 16 bases left between them. The CDR3 is made up of 15 amino acids. CDR3 in amino acids: CASRTTGPINSPLHF. CDR3 coding DNA: TGTGCCAGCAGGACTACAGGGCCTATAAATTCACCCCTCCACTTT. The complete variable domain, with remaining parts taken from reference TRBV28 and TRBJ1-6, reads DVKVTQSSRYLVKRTGEKVFLECVQDMDHENMFWYRQDPGLGLRLIYFSYDVKMKEKGDIPEGYSVSREKKERFSLILESASTNQTSMYLCASRTTGPINSPLHFGNGTRLTVT.

The chain recombines TRBV7-2 with TRBJ2-2; the D gene is possibly TRBD2 (5 bases). V gave up 7 bases and J gave up 5 bases, with 11 bases separating them. From germline, CDR1 is SGHTA and CDR2 FQGNSA. The CDR3 has 13 residues. CDR3 protein: CASTPTMTGELFF. The CDR3 DNA is TGTGCCAGCACCCCGACTATGACCGGGGAGCTGTTTTTT.

The chain links TRBV4-3 to TRBJ2-3; the match to TRBD2 covers 9 bases. After removal of 2 bases from V and 14 bases from J, the junction contained 5 bases not matched to a gene. The CDR3 length is 12 residues. CDR1 LGHNA and CDR2 YSLEER come from the germline V gene. The chain's CDR3 is CASSQSGRRPYF. The CDR3 region has the DNA TGCGCCAGCAGCCAAAGCGGGAGGCGGCCGTATTTT.

This clone was recorded once. V and J are TRBV7-8 and TRBJ2-5; 10 bases align to TRBD2. Unmatched junction bases numbered 2, after V lost 5 bases and J lost 2 bases. The CDR3 is 14 amino acids. Germline V CDR1 and CDR2: SGHVS, FQNEAQ. CDR3 region: CASSELAGQETQYF. The CDR3 coding sequence is TGTGCCAGCAGCGAACTAGCGGGGCAAGAGACCCAGTACTTC.

This clone appeared a single time. The rearrangement links TRBV6-1 to TRBJ1-2, with D hard to call. The V and J ends lost 11 bases and 4 bases respectively, with 11 bases between them. The germline gives CDR1 MNHNS, CDR2 SASEGT. CDR3 length equals 11 residues. CDR3 in amino acids: CAAKTLYGYTF. The CDR3 nucleotides read TGTGCCGCTAAAACGCTCTATGGCTACACCTTC.

The chain combines TRBV6-6 with TRBJ1-5, with TRBD1 as a possible D gene (6 bases). The germline V gene encodes CDR1 MNHNY and CDR2 SVGAGI (reference sequence). V lost 4 bases to trimming and J lost 2 bases, with 9 bases between them. CDR3 length equals 14 residues. DNA of the CDR3: TGTGCCAGCAGTTTACAGGGAGGCAATCAGCCCCAGCATTTT. This translates into CASSLQGGNQPQHF.

CDR3 sequence: CASGPIADGTEAFF. The CDR3 nucleotides read TGTGCTAGTGGGCCTATCGCAGACGGGACTGAAGCTTTCTTT. The rearrangement links TRBV12-5 to TRBJ1-1; D is unresolved. CDR1 is LGHNT and CDR2 is FRNRAP in the germline V gene. Trimming took 6 bases from V and 5 from J, leaving 16 bases between them. The CDR3 extends over 14 amino acids.

The CDR3 loop is CASSQGFLAGELFF. The CDR3 DNA reads TGTGCCAGTAGTCAGGGTTTCTTGGCCGGGGAGCTGTTTTTT. The chain links TRBV19 to TRBJ2-2, with a tentative D call TRBD1 (5 bases). Germline V lookup: CDR1 LNHDA, CDR2 SQIVND (reference sequence). Trimming cost V 5 bases and J 6 bases, with 13 bases left between them. This CDR3 region has 14 residues.

The chain joins TRBV19 to TRBJ2-1; TRBD1 matches at 8 bases. The CDR3 is 19 residues long. V trimming: 2 bases; J trimming: 0 bases; junction bases outside the gene matches: 12. Germline CDR1 and CDR2: LNHDA and SQIVND (reference sequence). The CDR3 loop reads CASSISSRTGPRSYNEQFF. The CDR3, as DNA: TGTGCCAGTAGTATATCGTCCCGGACAGGGCCCCGCTCCTACAATGAGCAGTTCTTC.

The chain is built from TRBV30 and TRBJ1-5, with D perhaps matching TRBD1 (5 bases). Per germline, CDR1 GTSNPN and CDR2 SVGIG (reference sequence). Trimming cost V 0 bases and J 6 bases, with 12 bases left between them. This CDR3 is 14 amino acids long. This chain's CDR3 is CAWSVLGGVQPQHF. The CDR3 DNA reads TGTGCCTGGAGTGTACTGGGGGGAGTTCAGCCCCAGCATTTT. The full variable domain, in which reference TRBV30 and TRBJ1-5 provide the parts outside the CDR3, is SQTIHQWPATLVQPVGSPLSLECTVEGTSNPNLYWYRQAAGRGLQLLFYSVGIGQISSEVPQNLSASRPQDRQFILSSKKLLLSDSGFYLCAWSVLGGVQPQHFGDGTRLSIL.

V usage is TRBV5-1 and J usage is TRBJ1-2; D gene uncertain. Trimming stripped 4 bases from V and 4 bases from J, with 17 bases between. This CDR3 is built from 15 residues. Germline CDR1 reads SGHRS; CDR2 reads YFSETQ. The CDR3 nucleotides read TGCGCCAGCAGCCCCACTGGTGAGGGTATCTATGGCTACACCTTC. This codes for CASSPTGEGIYGYTF.